This TCR beta chain was found in a study of blood T cell repertoires in COVID-19. Study-wide background: Whether acute or convalescent, the COVID-19 samples came from the United States, Italy and Spain. T cells, B-cell-depleted T cells, or PBMCs provided the cDNA or gDNA that served as material.

This clone was seen only once. Trimming stripped 4 bases from V and 10 bases from J, with 18 bases between. Per the germline V gene, CDR1 is SGHRS and CDR2 is YFSETQ. This CDR3 is 14 amino acids long. Authors' data handling: Cell counts per sample came from amplifying reference gene primers. Some clones are missing from TCRdb's copy, which holds only in-frame ones; the method was immunoSEQ multiplex PCR. V and J calls and clone size are those listed in that table; D and trimming were worked out from the DNA. The repertoire holds about 160,000 clones, roughly 90% seen once, with about 2.6% in the top ten.

The chain employs TRBV5-1 and TRBJ2-1; no definite D call. The source material was peripheral blood. The sequence came from a man aged 55 to 70 with acute or convalescent COVID-19. CDR3: CASSHYYSVGEQFF. CDR3 DNA sequence: TGCGCCAGCAGCCACTACTACTCCGTCGGGGAGCAGTTCTTC.